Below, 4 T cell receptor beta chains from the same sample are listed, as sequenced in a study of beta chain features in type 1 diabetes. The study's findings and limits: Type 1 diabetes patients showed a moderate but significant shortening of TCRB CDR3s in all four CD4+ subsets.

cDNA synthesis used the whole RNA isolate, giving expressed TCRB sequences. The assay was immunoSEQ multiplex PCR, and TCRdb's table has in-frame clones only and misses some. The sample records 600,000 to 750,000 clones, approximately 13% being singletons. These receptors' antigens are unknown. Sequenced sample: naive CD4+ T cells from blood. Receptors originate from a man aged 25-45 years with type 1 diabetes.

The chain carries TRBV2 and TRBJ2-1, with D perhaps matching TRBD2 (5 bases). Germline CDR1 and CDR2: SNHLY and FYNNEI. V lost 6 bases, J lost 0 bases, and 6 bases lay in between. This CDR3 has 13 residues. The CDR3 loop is CASSRDSYNEQFF. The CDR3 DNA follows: TGTGCCAGCAGCCGGGACTCCTACAATGAGCAGTTCTTC.

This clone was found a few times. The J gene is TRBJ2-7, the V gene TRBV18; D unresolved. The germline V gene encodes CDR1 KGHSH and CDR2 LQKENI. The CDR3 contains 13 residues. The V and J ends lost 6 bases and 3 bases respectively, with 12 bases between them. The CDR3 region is CASSAGTFYEQYF. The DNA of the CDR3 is TGTGCCAGCTCCGCCGGCACATTCTACGAGCAGTACTTC.

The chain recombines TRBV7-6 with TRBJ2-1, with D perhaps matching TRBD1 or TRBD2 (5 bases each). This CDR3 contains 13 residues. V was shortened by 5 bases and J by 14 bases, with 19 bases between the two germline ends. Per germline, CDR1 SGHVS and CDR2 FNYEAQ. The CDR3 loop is CASSPPGGHGEFF. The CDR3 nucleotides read TGTGCCAGCAGCCCTCCCGGTGGACACGGGGAGTTCTTC.

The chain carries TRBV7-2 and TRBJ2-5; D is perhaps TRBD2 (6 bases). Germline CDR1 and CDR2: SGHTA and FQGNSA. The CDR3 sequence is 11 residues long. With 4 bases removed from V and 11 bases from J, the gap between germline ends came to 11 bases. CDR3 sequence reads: CASSSSGEQYF. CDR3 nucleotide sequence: TGTGCCAGCAGCTCCTCGGGGGAGCAGTACTTC.